The text below deals with one T cell receptor (beta chain). The data derive from a study of blood T cell repertoires in COVID-19. On the study more broadly: Samples representing acute and convalescent COVID-19 were sourced from the United States, Italy and Spain. PBMCs, B-cell-depleted T cells, or T cells provided the cDNA or gDNA that made up the material.

Germline-derived CDR1 and CDR2 are SGHNT and YYREEE (reference sequence). V gave up 7 bases and J gave up 0 bases, with 16 bases separating them. CDR3 length: 16 residues. Sequencing was performed with immunoSEQ multiplex PCR; in TCRdb, only in-frame clones are kept and a portion is missing. Altogether approximately 88,000 clones are present, about three quarters being singletons, with the ten largest covering roughly 20%. The chain recombines TRBV5-4 with TRBJ1-4; D is uncertain. Sequenced: peripheral blood. The sequence came from a woman of 80 years or more with active or convalescent COVID-19. This CDR3 reads CASSRGGTATNEKLFF. CDR3 in DNA: TGTGCCAGCTCCCGGGGTGGTACAGCAACTAATGAAAAACTGTTTTTT.